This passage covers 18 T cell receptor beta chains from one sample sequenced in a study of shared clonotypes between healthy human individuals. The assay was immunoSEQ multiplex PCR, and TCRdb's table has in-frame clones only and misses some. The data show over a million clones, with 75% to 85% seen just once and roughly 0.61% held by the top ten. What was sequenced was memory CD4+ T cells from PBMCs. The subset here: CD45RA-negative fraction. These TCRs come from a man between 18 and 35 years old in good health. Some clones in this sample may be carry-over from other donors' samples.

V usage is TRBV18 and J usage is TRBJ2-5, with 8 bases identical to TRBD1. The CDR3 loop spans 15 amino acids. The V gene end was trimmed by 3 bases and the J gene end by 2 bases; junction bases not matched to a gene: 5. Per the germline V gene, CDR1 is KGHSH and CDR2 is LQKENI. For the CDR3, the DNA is TGTGCCAGCTCACCGGGACAGGACGTTCAAGAGACCCAGTACTTC. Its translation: CASSPGQDVQETQYF.

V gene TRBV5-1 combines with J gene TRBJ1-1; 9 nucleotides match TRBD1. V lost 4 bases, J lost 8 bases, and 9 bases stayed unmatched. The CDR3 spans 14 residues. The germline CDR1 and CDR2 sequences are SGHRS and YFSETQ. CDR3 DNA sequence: TGCGCCAGCAGCCTGGACAGGGGACCAGTAGAAGCTTTCTTT. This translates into CASSLDRGPVEAFF.

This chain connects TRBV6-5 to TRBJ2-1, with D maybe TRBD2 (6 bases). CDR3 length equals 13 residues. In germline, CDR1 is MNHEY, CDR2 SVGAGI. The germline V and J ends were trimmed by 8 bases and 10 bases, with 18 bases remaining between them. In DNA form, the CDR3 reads TGTGCCAGCGGAGGGAACCGGGTTCGCGAGCAGTTCTTC. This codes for CASGGNRVREQFF.

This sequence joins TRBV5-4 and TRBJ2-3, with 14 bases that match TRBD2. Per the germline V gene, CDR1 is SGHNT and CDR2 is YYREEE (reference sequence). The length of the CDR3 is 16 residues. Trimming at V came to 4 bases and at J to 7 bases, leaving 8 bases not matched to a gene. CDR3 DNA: TGTGCCAGCAGCGCGGGACTAGCGGGAGAATCGAATACGCAGTATTTT. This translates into CASSAGLAGESNTQYF.

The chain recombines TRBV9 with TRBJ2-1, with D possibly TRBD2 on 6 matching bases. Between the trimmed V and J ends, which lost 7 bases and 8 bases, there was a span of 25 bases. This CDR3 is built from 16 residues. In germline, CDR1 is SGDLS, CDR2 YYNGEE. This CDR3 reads CASSLSPGRAGDEQFF. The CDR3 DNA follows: TGTGCCAGCTCCCTTTCGCCGGGGAGAGCGGGCGATGAGCAGTTCTTC.

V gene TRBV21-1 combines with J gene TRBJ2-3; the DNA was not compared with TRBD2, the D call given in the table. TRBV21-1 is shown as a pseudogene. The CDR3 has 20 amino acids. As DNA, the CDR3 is TGTGCCAGCAGCAAAGGAGCGACTAGCGGGAGAGGAAACATCCTAGATACGCAGTATTTT. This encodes CASSKGATSGRGNILDTQYF.

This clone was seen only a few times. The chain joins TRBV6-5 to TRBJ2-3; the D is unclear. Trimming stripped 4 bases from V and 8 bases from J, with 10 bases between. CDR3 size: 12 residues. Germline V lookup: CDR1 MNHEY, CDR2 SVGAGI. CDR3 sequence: CASSSVESTQYF. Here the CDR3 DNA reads TGTGCCAGCAGTTCCGTCGAGTCTACGCAGTATTTT.

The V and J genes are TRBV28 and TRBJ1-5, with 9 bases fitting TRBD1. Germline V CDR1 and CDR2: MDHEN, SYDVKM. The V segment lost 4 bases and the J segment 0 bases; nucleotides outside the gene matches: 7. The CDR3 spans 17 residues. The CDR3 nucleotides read TGTGCCAGCAGTTGGGGACAGGGAACCAGTAGCAATCAGCCCCAGCATTTT. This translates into CASSWGQGTSSNQPQHF.

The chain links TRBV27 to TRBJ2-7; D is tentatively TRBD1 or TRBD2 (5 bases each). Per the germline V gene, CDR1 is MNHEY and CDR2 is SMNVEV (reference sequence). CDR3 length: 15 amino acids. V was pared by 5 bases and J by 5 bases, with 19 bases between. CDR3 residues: CASSTLFWGKDEQYF. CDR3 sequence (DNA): TGTGCCAGCAGTACCCTATTTTGGGGGAAGGACGAGCAGTACTTC.

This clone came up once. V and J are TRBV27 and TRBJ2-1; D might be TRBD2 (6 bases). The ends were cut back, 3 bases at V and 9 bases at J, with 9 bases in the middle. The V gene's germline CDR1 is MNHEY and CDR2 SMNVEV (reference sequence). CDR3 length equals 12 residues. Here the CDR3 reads CASSFGRGEQFF. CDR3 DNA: TGTGCCAGCAGTTTTGGGCGGGGTGAGCAGTTCTTC.

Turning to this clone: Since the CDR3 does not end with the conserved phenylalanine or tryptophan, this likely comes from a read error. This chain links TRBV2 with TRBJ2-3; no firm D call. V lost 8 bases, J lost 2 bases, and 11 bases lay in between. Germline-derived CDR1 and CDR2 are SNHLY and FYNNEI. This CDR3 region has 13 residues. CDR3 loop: CASGDRNTDTQYL. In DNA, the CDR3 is TGTGCCAGCGGAGACCGAAACACAGATACGCAGTATCTT.

CDR3 amino acids: CASKYAWGAEAFF. For the CDR3, the DNA is TGTGCCAGCAAATACGCCTGGGGAGCTGAAGCTTTCTTT. The V gene is TRBV2, the J gene TRBJ1-1; the D is unclear. Germline loops: CDR1 SNHLY, CDR2 FYNNEI. This CDR3 spans 13 amino acids. Between the trimmed V and J ends, which lost 7 bases and 6 bases, there was a span of 15 bases.

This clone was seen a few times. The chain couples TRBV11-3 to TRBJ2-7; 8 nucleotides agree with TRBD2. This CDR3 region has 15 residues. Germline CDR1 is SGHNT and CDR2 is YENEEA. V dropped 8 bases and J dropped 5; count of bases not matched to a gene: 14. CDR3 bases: TGTGCCAGCCGTCCTGTAGCGGGAATCCGGAACGAGCAGTACTTC. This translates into CASRPVAGIRNEQYF.

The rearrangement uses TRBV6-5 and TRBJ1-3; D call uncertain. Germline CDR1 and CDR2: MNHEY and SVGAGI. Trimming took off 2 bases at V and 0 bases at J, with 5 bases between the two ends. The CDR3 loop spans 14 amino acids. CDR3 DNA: TGTGCCAGCAGTTACCCCTACTCTGGAAACACCATATATTTT. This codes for CASSYPYSGNTIYF.

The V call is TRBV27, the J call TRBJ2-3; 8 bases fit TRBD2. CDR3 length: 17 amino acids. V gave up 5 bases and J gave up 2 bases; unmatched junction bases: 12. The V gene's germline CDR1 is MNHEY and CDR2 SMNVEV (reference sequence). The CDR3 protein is CASSHLWGSGNTDTQYF. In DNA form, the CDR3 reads TGTGCCAGCAGTCACTTGTGGGGTAGCGGGAACACAGATACGCAGTATTTT.

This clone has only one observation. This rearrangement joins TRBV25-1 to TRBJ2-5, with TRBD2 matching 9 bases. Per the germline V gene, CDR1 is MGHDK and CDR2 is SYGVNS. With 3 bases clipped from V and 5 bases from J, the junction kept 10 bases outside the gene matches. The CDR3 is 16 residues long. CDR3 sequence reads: CASSELGGRAWETQYF. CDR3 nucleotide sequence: TGTGCCAGCAGTGAGCTCGGCGGGAGGGCCTGGGAGACCCAGTACTTC.

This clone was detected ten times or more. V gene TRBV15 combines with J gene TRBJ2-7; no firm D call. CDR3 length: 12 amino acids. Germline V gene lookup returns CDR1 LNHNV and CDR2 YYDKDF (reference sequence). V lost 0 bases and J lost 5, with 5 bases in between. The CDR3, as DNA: TGTGCCACCAGCAGAGATGAGGACGAGCAGTACTTC. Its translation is CATSRDEDEQYF.

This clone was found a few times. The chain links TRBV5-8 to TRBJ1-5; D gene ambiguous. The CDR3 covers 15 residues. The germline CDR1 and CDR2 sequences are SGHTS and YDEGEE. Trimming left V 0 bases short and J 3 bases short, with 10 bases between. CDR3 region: CASSLAQWDNQPQHF. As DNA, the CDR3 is TGTGCCAGCAGCTTGGCCCAATGGGACAATCAGCCCCAGCATTTT.